This entry lists 9 T cell receptor beta chains sequenced from one sample in a study of blood T cell repertoires in COVID-19. TCRdb keeps only in-frame clones here, not all; method: immunoSEQ multiplex PCR. This table has 60,000 to 90,000 clones, about nine tenths appearing once. The material sequenced was peripheral blood. The receptors shown here come from a woman aged 80 or over with acute or convalescent COVID-19.

The rearrangement uses TRBV4-1 and TRBJ2-3; 7 positions match TRBD2. The V and J ends lost 4 bases and 6 bases, in that order; junction bases with no gene match: 7. CDR1 and CDR2 from the germline V gene are MGHRA and YSYEKL. CDR3 size: 14 residues. For the CDR3, the DNA is TGCGCCAGCAGCCCAAGGACTAGTCGGGATACGCAGTATTTT. Protein: CASSPRTSRDTQYF.

The CDR3 DNA reads TGTGCCAGCAGTTACTCGGGGGACAGGGACTACGAGCAGTACTTC. Protein sequence: CASSYSGDRDYEQYF. V usage is TRBV6-2 or TRBV6-3 and J usage is TRBJ2-7, with 9 bases matching TRBD1. Germline trimming cut 0 bases from V and 3 bases from J; bases unmatched to any gene: 3. The CDR3 sequence is 15 residues long. Germline CDR1 and CDR2: MNHEY and SVGEGT.

The chain couples TRBV11-2 to TRBJ2-5; the D is unclear. Germline CDR1 and CDR2: SGHAT and FQNNGV. This CDR3 region has 12 residues. The V end was cut by 1 base, the J end by 9 bases, with 9 bases between. The CDR3 here is CASSLGRLSQYF. The CDR3 DNA follows: TGTGCCAGCAGCTTAGGGCGACTTTCCCAGTACTTC.

CDR3 DNA sequence: TGTGCCAGCAGCCCATGGGGAGGAGAGACCCAGTACTTC. Protein sequence: CASSPWGGETQYF. The rearrangement links TRBV3-1 (or the pseudogene TRBV3-2) to TRBJ2-5, with a possible D match to TRBD2 (6 bases). This CDR3 has 13 amino acids. V shed 4 bases and J shed 4 bases, with 10 bases lying between them. Germline V gene data show CDR1 as LGHDT and CDR2 as YNNKEL (reference sequence).

The chain couples TRBV4-1 to TRBJ2-1, with 7 bases aligning to TRBD2. Germline loops: CDR1 MGHRA, CDR2 YSYEKL. V gave up 0 bases and J gave up 6 bases; unmatched junction bases: 8. The CDR3 sequence is 16 residues long. The CDR3 DNA is TGCGCCAGCAGCCAAGATGAAACCTGGACTAGCAATGAGCAGTTCTTC. Amino acids: CASSQDETWTSNEQFF.

This clone was counted once. The chain combines TRBV4-2 with TRBJ2-7; the match to TRBD2 covers 12 bases. V lost 3 bases, J lost 5 bases, and 8 bases stayed unmatched. In germline, CDR1 is LGHNA, CDR2 YNFKEQ. The CDR3 spans 16 residues. The CDR3 region is CASSQVTSGSFDEQYF. The CDR3 DNA follows: TGTGCCAGCAGCCAGGTGACTAGCGGGAGTTTCGACGAGCAGTACTTC.

The chain joins TRBV2 to TRBJ2-7; 10 bases line up with TRBD2. Germline values: CDR1 SNHLY, CDR2 FYNNEI. The CDR3 covers 12 residues. V trimming: 11 bases; J trimming: 3 bases; junction bases outside the gene matches: 4. In nucleotides, the CDR3 is TGTGCCGGAGCGGGGGGGAGCTACGAGCAGTACTTC. Amino acid sequence: CAGAGGSYEQYF. Filled out from reference TRBV2 and TRBJ2-7, the complete variable domain reads EPEVTQTPSHQVTQMGQEVILRCVPISNHLYFYWYRQILGQKVEFLVSFYNNEISEKSEIFDDQFSVERPDGSNFTLKIRSTKLEDSAMYFCAGAGGSYEQYFGPGTRLTVT.

This clone was seen only a few times. V is TRBV19 and J is TRBJ2-1, with D maybe TRBD1 (5 bases). There are 17 residues in the CDR3. CDR1 LNHDA and CDR2 SQIVND come from the germline V gene (reference sequence). V lost 3 bases to trimming and J lost 4 bases, with 19 bases between them. The CDR3 DNA is TGTGCCAGTAGTATTGGAAATCTGGGCAGGGCGTACAATGAGCAGTTCTTC. This sequence encodes CASSIGNLGRAYNEQFF.

The CDR3: CASINSGKYSSYNEQFF. The CDR3 DNA is TGTGCCAGTATCAACAGTGGAAAATATAGCTCCTACAATGAGCAGTTCTTC. This sequence joins TRBV19 and TRBJ2-1, with D hard to call. Trimming took 7 bases from V and 0 from J, leaving 19 bases between them. This CDR3 is 17 amino acids long. The germline V gene has CDR1 LNHDA and CDR2 SQIVND (reference sequence).